This TCR beta chain was recorded in a study of shared clonotypes between healthy human individuals. Overall study context: Three plates each covered CD4 naive and memory; CD8 naive two, CD8 memory one.

Each PCR replicate from the sorted subsets contained about 210 ng DNA, which is about 30,000 T cell genomes. Original methodology: Junction-only immunoSEQ sequences carried no quality scores, so filtering differed. Data came from immunoSEQ multiplex PCR; TCRdb stores just in-frame clones and leaves some out. The V and J calls and clone size are taken from that table; D and trimming were inferred from the DNA. The sample consists of about 1.5 million clones, 95% to 99% of them appearing once. The germline V and J ends were trimmed by 1 base and 9 bases, with 13 bases remaining between them. The CDR3 covers 15 residues. CDR1 and CDR2 (germline): KGHSH, LQKENI. Division of CD4+ cells produced a CD45RA+ naive subset and a CD45RA-negative memory subset.

The sequenced sample was naive CD4+ T cells sorted from blood. Stated subset: CD45RA+ positively selected. This receptor was taken from a man aged 25-45 years in good health. The chain carries TRBV18 and TRBJ1-6; a possible D gene is TRBD1 (6 bases). CDR3: CASSPLDRTSSPLHF. CDR3 nucleotides: TGTGCCAGCTCACCACTTGACAGGACGAGTTCACCCCTCCACTTT.